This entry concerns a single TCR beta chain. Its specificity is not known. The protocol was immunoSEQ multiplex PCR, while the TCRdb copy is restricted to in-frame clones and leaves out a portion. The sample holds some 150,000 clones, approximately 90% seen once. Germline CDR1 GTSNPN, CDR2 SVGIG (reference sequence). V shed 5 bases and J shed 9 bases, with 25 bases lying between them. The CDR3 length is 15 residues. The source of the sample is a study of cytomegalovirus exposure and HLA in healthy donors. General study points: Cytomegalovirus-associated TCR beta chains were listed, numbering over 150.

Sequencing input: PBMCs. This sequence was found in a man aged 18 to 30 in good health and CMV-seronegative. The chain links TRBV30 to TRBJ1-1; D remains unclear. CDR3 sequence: CAWHYTGWPARQAFF. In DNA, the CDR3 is TGTGCCTGGCACTATACGGGGTGGCCTGCGCGGCAAGCTTTCTTT.